The sequence of this T cell receptor (beta chain) was determined in a study of CD8+CD57+ T cells in acquired aplastic anemia (dated by TCRdb to 2016 to 2019). Regarding the complete study: On average, sorted CD4+ and CD8+ cells yielded approximately 3 ug of extracted DNA, with a range of roughly 0.19 to 27.4 ug. An average of approximately 10 million reads for CD4+ cells and approximately 12 million reads for CD8+ cells was obtained from healthy donor samples. Points the paper makes about the study in general: Some 31 CD8+ CDR3 sequences were shared between patients and controls but appeared highly expressed in patients and within their immunodominant clones. CD8+ Simpson's diversity did not differ significantly between patients and healthy controls (P=0.060).

In this study, sorted CD4+ and CD8+ T cells from the blood of healthy subjects and of severe aplastic anemia patients had their TCR repertoires deep-sequenced. Ficoll-Paque density gradient centrifugation was used to isolate peripheral blood mononuclear cells. Before DNA extraction, CD4+ and CD8+ T cells were sorted with FACS or magnetic beads. Genomic DNA was used as template for profiling of TCR beta VDJ combinations and CDR3 sequences. An Illumina HiSeq 2000 was the platform used for TCR repertoire sequencing. Under the source paper's analysis protocol: Repertoire assessment relied on Simpson's diversity index, CDR3 size and DJ length profiles, and TRBV/TRBJ rearrangement plots. The immunodominant clone was defined as the most abundant DNA sequence in deep sequencing data. CDR3 amino acid sequences were checked for sharing between subjects and were compared against published repertoires and the VDJdb database. In TCRdb, the public reads were trimmed at Q25 with fastp and aligned with MiXCR, with productive beta chains retained. Under each unique CDR3 protein, matching rows form one entry showing the most common genes and DNA. TCRdb's processing, not the study's, gives the V and J calls here. Within this sample are 75,000 to 90,000 distinct CDR3 sequences, with around 44% of them counted one time only. The ten top clones hold approximately 70% of the sample.

This clonotype was seen many times. The antigen this receptor binds is unknown. No much larger clonotype is one base removed from it; base qualities were not supplied. The CDR3 contains 13 residues, cysteine and phenylalanine counted. Only the CDR3 DNA is retained, 39 bases long and in frame from the first base. At the junction V is shortened by 3 bases and J by 3 bases, with 9 bases in between. The chain couples TRBV12-3 or TRBV12-4 to TRBJ2-7; the D match is possibly TRBD1 or TRBD2, with 5 bases aligned in each. The sequenced sample consisted of sorted CD4+, CD8+, or CD8+CD57+ T cells (not recorded which) from PBMCs. The TCR sequence derives from a human donor in good health, serving as a control. The nucleotides are TGTGCCAGCAGTTTGGGGGACGGCTACGAGCAGTACTTC. Its coded protein is CASSLGDGYEQYF.